The clone carrying this T cell receptor beta chain occurred many times. The time point: persistent/refractory GD, antithyroid drugs over 5 years with positive TRAb. Construction of the TCR library relied on RNA isolated from PBMCs. The data stem from a study of regulatory T cells in long-lasting Graves disease. The germline gives CDR1 SNHLY, CDR2 FYNNEI. The germline V and J ends were trimmed by 7 bases and 3 bases, with 15 bases remaining between them. The CDR3 spans 14 residues. HTBI primers from iRepertoire and Arm-PCR of CDR3 regions yielded the TCR beta libraries. TCRdb fed the multiplex PCR reads into MiXCR, producing one record per CDR3 protein. The table includes 430,000 or so distinct CDR3 sequences, around 20% detected once.

The source material was peripheral blood mononuclear cells (PBMCs), sampled when the disease was refractory, from a patient treated with antithyroid drugs. The origin of this receptor is a female donor with Graves disease. The V call is TRBV2, the J call TRBJ1-2, with a tentative D call TRBD1 (6 bases). CDR3 in amino acids: CASTYVAGDYGYTF. The CDR3 DNA follows: TGTGCCAGCACCTATGTGGCAGGGGACTATGGCTACACCTTC.